This T cell receptor beta chain was sequenced during a study of blood T cells in healthy people across ages (dated by TCRdb to between 2014 and 2017). Broadly, across the study: In model experiments, template switching captured roughly one uniquely barcoded TCR beta cDNA molecule for every two T cells. Age-related changes in TCR beta repertoire diversity were measured in the study by deep sequencing normalized with unique cDNA molecular identifiers. The donors were divided into four age groups: young (average approximately 15 years), middle-aged (approximately 41), aged (around 67) and long-lived (82). Donors of different ages were randomly distributed across sequencing lanes to avoid experimental bias. Using the same blood draw, the study looked at two additional independent replicas of 1 million unique cDNA reads for two donors, one aged 18 to 30 and the other aged 80 or older.

General study outcomes and caveats: Because donor CMV infection status was unknown, age-related changes in expanded clonotypes were potentially confounded. Estimates of total diversity from one million sequenced T cells were regarded as lower bounds and underestimates. The percentage of naive T cells measured by flow cytometry correlated strongly with observed TCR beta diversity. The long-lived group showed more naive CD4+ T cells, fewer expanded clones and increased TCR diversity than the aged group, suggesting age selection. Conclusive comparison of naive and antigen-experienced compartments was prevented by the profiling of bulk unsorted PBMCs. Observed TCR beta diversity per million T cells fell roughly linearly with age, and a significant reduction was already apparent by age about 36.

The 35 to 40 donors, aged about 6 to 95 years, were systemically healthy Caucasian individuals from Russia. Each donor gave approximately 9.3 milliliters of peripheral blood, collected into EDTA-treated Vacutainer tubes. Ficoll-Paque density-gradient centrifugation was used to isolate PBMCs, with at least 6.5 million per sample. Total RNA was extracted from PBMCs with Trizol reagent, with at least 5 micrograms obtained per sample. For every donor, flow cytometry on a PBMC aliquot measured the percentage of naive CD45RAhigh/CD27high T cells. Regarding this clonotype: The antigen this receptor binds is unknown. No qualities accompany the bases; no much larger clone lies one base away.

The CDR3 has 15 amino acids, counting the end cysteine and phenylalanine. The retained sequence is limited to the CDR3, 45 bases, with the frame set at the first base. V drops 2 bases and J drops 0 bases, leaving 8 bases in between. CDR1 and CDR2 were assigned from the germline V gene as MNHNS and SASEGT. The library came from 5' RACE. TCRdb names Illumina HiSeq 2500 as the instrument used. A second PCR of about 6 to 11 cycles was performed with a sample-barcoded 5' primer and a J-beta primer mix. A unique molecular identifier was introduced onto each TCR beta cDNA molecule by a template-switch 5' adaptor carrying 12 random nucleotides. At least 3 million CDR3-containing paired-end reads were obtained from each sample. First-strand cDNA was synthesized from all RNA with the Mint cDNA synthesis kit, primed by a TRBC-specific oligonucleotide. Following uracil-DNA glycosylase treatment, all cDNA underwent a first 18-cycle PCR with the universal primers M1SS and BC2_uni_R. Turning to the authors' computational methods: For normalization, 1 million high-quality reads were randomly selected from each sample, with every read carrying a distinct molecular identifier. Instead of being binned into consensus sequences, reads with shared molecular identifiers were discarded. CDR3 identification, clonotype clustering and error correction used MiTCR with a Q25 quality threshold and the strictest error-elimination algorithm. A nonparametric unseen species model with Euler transformation was used to estimate lower-bound total TCR beta diversity. TCRdb reprocessed the public reads (quality trimming at Q25 with fastp, clone calling with MiXCR) and kept in-frame beta chains. CDR3 protein sequences are deduplicated, and each keeps its most common genes and DNA. These V and J calls rely on TCRdb rather than the paper's analysis. The sample includes 890,000 or so distinct CDR3 sequences, with approximately 65% observed a single time. The ten largest clones add up to 28% of the sample.

Sequencing was performed on blood. The TCR comes from a man aged 25-45 years in good health. The chain was built from TRBV6-1 and TRBJ1-5, with the D gene not confidently named. In nucleotides, the sequence is TGTGCCAGCAGTGAACCGGTGAATAGCAATCAGCCCCAGCATTTT. It is translated as CASSEPVNSNQPQHF.